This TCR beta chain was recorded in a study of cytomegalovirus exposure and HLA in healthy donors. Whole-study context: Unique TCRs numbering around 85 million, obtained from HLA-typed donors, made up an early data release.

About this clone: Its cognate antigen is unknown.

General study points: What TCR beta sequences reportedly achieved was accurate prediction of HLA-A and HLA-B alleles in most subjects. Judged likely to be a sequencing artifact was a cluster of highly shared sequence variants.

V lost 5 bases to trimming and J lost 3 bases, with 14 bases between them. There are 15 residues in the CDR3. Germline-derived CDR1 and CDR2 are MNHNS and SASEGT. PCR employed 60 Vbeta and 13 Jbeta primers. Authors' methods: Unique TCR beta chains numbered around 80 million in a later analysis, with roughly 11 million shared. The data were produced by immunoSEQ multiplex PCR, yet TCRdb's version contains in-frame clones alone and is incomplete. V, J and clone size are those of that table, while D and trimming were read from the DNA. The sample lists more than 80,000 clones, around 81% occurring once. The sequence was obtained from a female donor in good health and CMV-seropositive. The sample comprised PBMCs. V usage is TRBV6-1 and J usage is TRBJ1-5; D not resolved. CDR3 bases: TGTGCCAGCAGTTCAAGCGGTCTCTACAATCAGCCCCAGCATTTT. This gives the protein CASSSSGLYNQPQHF.